Presented here are 8 T cell receptor beta chains from one specimen sequenced in a study of blood T cell repertoires in COVID-19 (dated by TCRdb to the early 2020s). Receptor libraries were prepared by the immunoSEQ multiplex PCR assay. TCRdb obtained this table from immuneACCESS and retained in-frame rearrangements with V and J assigned. These tables miss some clones; where compared with another copy, unresolved V genes account for less than half of the shortfall, and the remainder is unexplained. This sample holds around 60,000 clones; about 80% were observed only once. About 20% of the sample is in the top ten clones. The sequenced material came from peripheral blood. The source of these receptors is a young man with COVID-19, enrolled during active disease.

The genes are TRBV12-3 or TRBV12-4 and TRBJ1-6; TRBD1 agrees at 7 bases. The junction had 4 bases not matched to a gene; V was cut back by 6 bases and J by 11 bases. The CDR3 spans 12 residues. CDR3 DNA: TGTGCCAGCAGCCAGGGGGGTACACCCCTCCACTTT. It encodes CASSQGGTPLHF.

The gene calls are TRBV18 and TRBJ2-4, with TRBD1 as a possible D gene (6 bases). This CDR3 has 18 amino acids. The V end lost 5 bases, the J end lost 0 bases, and 20 bases lay between the germline ends. Germline CDR1 is KGHSH and CDR2 is LQKENI. The CDR3 here is CASSSITGHGLAKNIQYF. The CDR3 region has the DNA TGTGCCAGCTCATCCATCACAGGGCATGGTTTAGCCAAAAACATTCAGTACTTC.

Here the CDR3 DNA reads TGTGCCAGCAGCTCGACTAGCGGGTTCACAGATACGCAGTATTTT. The encoded protein is CASSSTSGFTDTQYF. The chain has TRBV7-9 and TRBJ2-3; 10 bases are a match to TRBD2. CDR1 is SEHNR, CDR2 FQNEAQ, per germline (reference sequence). The ends lost 4 bases at V and 2 bases at J; junction bases unmatched: 3. The CDR3 is 15 amino acids.

The rearrangement links TRBV5-6 to TRBJ1-4; D call uncertain. The CDR3 spans 16 residues. The germline V and J ends were trimmed by 3 bases and 3 bases, with 15 bases remaining between them. Per the germline V gene, CDR1 is SGHDT and CDR2 is YYEEEE. The DNA of the CDR3 is TGTGCCAGCAGCTCCGGGTCCGCCCCCGCTAATGAAAAACTGTTTTTT. Encoded protein: CASSSGSAPANEKLFF.

The chain links TRBV29-1 to TRBJ2-1; D perhaps matches TRBD2 (6 bases). V was cut by 1 base and J by 0 bases, with 10 bases left in between. CDR3 size: 15 residues. CDR1 and CDR2 from the germline V gene are SQVTM and ANQGSEA. CDR3 loop: CSVEAPEGSYNEQFF. CDR3 DNA sequence: TGCAGCGTTGAAGCTCCGGAGGGCTCCTACAATGAGCAGTTCTTC.

V usage is TRBV29-1 and J usage is TRBJ1-1; 7 bases match TRBD1. CDR3 length equals 14 residues. V lost 3 bases, J lost 6 bases, and 10 bases stayed unmatched. Germline V gives CDR1 SQVTM, CDR2 ANQGSEA. CDR3 residues: CSVEQTGDGAEAFF. For the CDR3, the DNA is TGCAGCGTTGAGCAAACAGGGGATGGGGCTGAAGCTTTCTTT.

This chain links TRBV11-2 with TRBJ1-6; 9 bases are shared with TRBD1. Trimming removed 3 bases from V and 10 bases from J; junction bases left unmatched: 4. CDR3 length: 14 residues. Germline V CDR1 and CDR2: SGHAT, FQNNGV. The CDR3 coding sequence is TGTGCCAGCAGCTTGGGGACAGGGCGGTCACCCCTCCACTTT. Protein sequence: CASSLGTGRSPLHF.

J is TRBJ2-5 and V is TRBV20-1; tentatively, D is TRBD1 (7 bases). The CDR3 is 14 amino acids. Germline CDR1 DFQATT, CDR2 SNEGSKA (reference sequence). The V and J ends lost 3 bases and 4 bases respectively, with 15 bases between them. CDR3 loop: CSASGQGGVETQYF. The DNA for the CDR3 is TGCAGTGCTAGTGGGCAGGGGGGAGTAGAGACCCAGTACTTC.